A selection of T cell receptor beta chains follows, all from one sample in a study of blood T cell repertoires in COVID-19. Libraries were prepared by immunoSEQ multiplex PCR; TCRdb keeps only in-frame clonotypes and omits some of them. The sample shows some 250,000 clones, approximately 80% of them seen only once. The source material was peripheral blood. The receptors were gathered from a woman aged 55-75 years with active or convalescent COVID-19. Each CDR3 is given without its conserved first and last residue. The D gene is left open where the match is weak.

j_call v_call d_call cdr3_aa
TRBJ1-1 TRBV7-2 - ASSLSRTENTEAF
TRBJ2-3 TRBV18 - ASSPGGGWGALGDTQY
TRBJ1-1 TRBV11-2 TRBD1 ASSFPTGWGNTEAF
TRBJ1-1 TRBV19 - ASSLVPNTEAF
TRBJ2-1 TRBV7-2 TRBD1 ASSRDSSYNEQF
TRBJ2-5 TRBV7-2 TRBD2 ASSAGTSGGAGETQY
TRBJ1-2 TRBV6-5 - ASSSAYGYT
TRBJ1-6 TRBV7-3 TRBD1 ASSSGQGQPLH
TRBJ1-2 TRBV2 - ASRSQAIYGYT
TRBJ2-5 TRBV5-4 - ASSPTNQETQY
TRBJ1-6 TRBV6-5 - ASSFGDSPLH
TRBJ1-1 TRBV4-1 TRBD1 ASRRTGLRNTEAF
TRBJ1-1 TRBV28 TRBD1 ASSLRTGQQNTEAF
TRBJ2-3 TRBV6-5 TRBD1 ASRNRGIIDTQY
TRBJ2-5 TRBV19 TRBD1 ASSIDRFSGRGLLQETQY
TRBJ2-5 TRBV14 TRBD2 ASSLAWGGAQY
TRBJ2-2 TRBV27 - ASSLSYGTGELF
TRBJ2-3 TRBV7-2 - ASSLEAVRTDTQY
TRBJ1-3 TRBV5-4 - ASSLSPGESSGNTIY
TRBJ2-7 TRBV29-1 TRBD1 SVEEPGQAGTYEQY
TRBJ2-3 TRBV5-1 - ASSLGSLPTPTDTQY
TRBJ1-1 TRBV7-9 - ASSFSGFPEAF
TRBJ2-3 TRBV7-2 - ASRQGGDTQY
TRBJ1-5 TRBV6-5 TRBD1 ASMAGGKGNQPQH
TRBJ2-5 TRBV14 TRBD2 ASSLRTSGEETQY
TRBJ2-3 TRBV6-1 TRBD2 ASSETSGWGTDTQY
TRBJ2-1 TRBV5-5 TRBD2 ASSVGILAGGPYNEQF
TRBJ2-5 TRBV7-2 TRBD2 ASSLTSGGALQETQY
TRBJ2-7 TRBV7-2 TRBD1 ASSFGTGTSYEQY
TRBJ2-7 TRBV3-1/TRBV3-2 - ASSQAYSYEQY
TRBJ1-6 TRBV30 - AWSVGRRSPLH
TRBJ2-4 TRBV7-9 - ASSLESLGAIQY
TRBJ1-1 TRBV29-1 - SGVTGEGHLNTEAF
TRBJ1-4 TRBV3-1/TRBV3-2 - ASSQDGTRVSSKKLF
TRBJ1-4 TRBV18 TRBD1 ASYRDSNEKLF
TRBJ1-1 TRBV19 - ASSIWLGGGKNTEAF
TRBJ2-7 TRBV5-1 - ASSIRTDSYEQY
TRBJ1-2 TRBV18 TRBD1 ASSPPGQGSYGYT
TRBJ2-7 TRBV5-1 TRBD2 ASSLGPSGLAGVAYEQY
TRBJ1-3 TRBV5-1 - ASSLESGGGNTIY
TRBJ1-4 TRBV6-6 - ASALNEKLF